This entry lists 9 T cell receptor beta chains sequenced from one sample in a study of human versus mouse CDR3 diversity and MHC coevolution (dated by TCRdb to 2017 to 2019). The library was prepared using the immunoSEQ multiplex PCR assay. The source is immuneACCESS, and TCRdb retained only in-frame sequences with V and J called. Part of the clones is not carried over; for the studies checked, unresolved V genes explain less than half of this, and the remainder is unexplained. The table for this sample lists more than 60,000 clones; under 95% of them were counted only once. The ten most abundant clones make up approximately 0.15% of the sample. The sample taken for sequencing was naive CD4+ T cells from blood. The cell subset or site label, read with the paper, signifies: CD45RO-negative CD62L-positive naive CD4 T cells. These receptors were collected from a person between 25 and 70 years old in good health.

V gene TRBV5-4 combines with J gene TRBJ2-5, with TRBD1 matching 8 bases. This CDR3 spans 16 amino acids. V lost 4 bases, J lost 1 base, and 9 bases stayed unmatched. Per the germline V gene, CDR1 is SGHNT and CDR2 is YYREEE (reference sequence). The CDR3 sequence: CASSQGQGHIQETQYF. CDR3 DNA sequence: TGTGCCAGCAGCCAAGGACAGGGCCATATCCAAGAGACCCAGTACTTC.

V is TRBV6-1 and J is TRBJ1-4; the D gene is possibly TRBD1 (6 bases). Per germline, CDR1 MNHNS and CDR2 SASEGT. This CDR3 has 16 residues. V gave up 0 bases and J gave up 5 bases, with 13 bases separating them. As DNA, the CDR3 is TGTGCCAGCAGTGAAGCGTGGGGGCGGGGGAATGAAAAACTGTTTTTT. It translates to CASSEAWGRGNEKLFF.

For this clone: Other nucleotide sequences in the sample specify the same CDR3. J is TRBJ2-7 and V is TRBV28; 9 bases map to TRBD1. With V trimmed by 3 bases and J by 6 bases, 9 bases remained unmatched. The CDR3 is 15 residues long. Germline CDR1 MDHEN, CDR2 SYDVKM. This CDR3 is CASSLLPGQGPEQYF. The DNA of the CDR3 is TGTGCCAGCAGTTTGTTACCGGGACAGGGCCCCGAGCAGTACTTC.

The chain has TRBV28 and TRBJ1-5; TRBD1 is a possible D gene (5 bases). The germline V gene encodes CDR1 MDHEN and CDR2 SYDVKM. V was cut by 2 bases and J by 6 bases, with 14 bases left in between. The CDR3 extends over 15 amino acids. The CDR3 region has the DNA TGTGCCAGCAGTTTACCGGGCTCCGGGGGTCAGCCCCAGCATTTT. This sequence encodes CASSLPGSGGQPQHF. The variable domain in full, with the rest retrieved from reference TRBV28 and TRBJ1-5, is DVKVTQSSRYLVKRTGEKVFLECVQDMDHENMFWYRQDPGLGLRLIYFSYDVKMKEKGDIPEGYSVSREKKERFSLILESASTNQTSMYLCASSLPGSGGQPQHFGDGTRLSIL.

CDR3 DNA: TGTGCCAGCAGCGGAACACGGCCGGGGGACACTGAAGCTTTCTTT. It specifies CASSGTRPGDTEAFF. This rearrangement joins TRBV9 to TRBJ1-1, with a tentative D call TRBD1 (5 bases). V was pared by 3 bases and J by 3 bases, with 15 bases between. The V gene's germline CDR1 is SGDLS and CDR2 YYNGEE. CDR3 length: 15 residues.

The gene calls are TRBV9 and TRBJ2-3; TRBD2 matches at 8 bases. J gave up 0 bases and V 0 bases, and 9 bases lay outside the gene matches. The CDR3 extends over 18 amino acids. Looked up from germline, CDR1 is SGDLS and CDR2 is YYNGEE. CDR3 nucleotides: TGTGCCAGCAGCGTAGTGTCCACACTAGCGGCAAGCACAGATACGCAGTATTTT. Encoded protein: CASSVVSTLAASTDTQYF.

V usage is TRBV4-2 and J usage is TRBJ2-5; 7 bases line up with TRBD1. Matching the DNA end better, TRBJ2-7 makes the J call doubtful. CDR1 LGHNA and CDR2 YNFKEQ come from the germline V gene. CDR3 size: 17 residues. The CDR3 DNA follows: TGTGCCAGCAGCCAAGATCAAGCACAGGGGTTCTCCTACGAGCAGTACTTC. Encoded protein: CASSQDQAQGFSYEQYF.

This chain uses TRBV5-1 with TRBJ2-7, with D hard to call. The CDR3 length is 13 residues. V was trimmed by 7 bases and J by 6 bases, leaving 17 bases between them. CDR1 and CDR2 (germline): SGHRS, YFSETQ. The CDR3 region is CASALNTDLEQYF. The DNA for the CDR3 is TGCGCCAGCGCCCTAAACACAGACCTCGAGCAGTACTTC.

The J gene is TRBJ2-7, the V gene TRBV5-4; 8 bases agree with TRBD1. V shed 4 bases, J shed 3 bases, and the junction held 6 bases outside the gene matches. The CDR3 spans 14 residues. Germline CDR1 and CDR2: SGHNT and YYREEE (reference sequence). The chain's CDR3 is CASSLQGVHYEQYF. In DNA, the CDR3 is TGTGCCAGCAGCCTACAGGGGGTCCACTACGAGCAGTACTTC.